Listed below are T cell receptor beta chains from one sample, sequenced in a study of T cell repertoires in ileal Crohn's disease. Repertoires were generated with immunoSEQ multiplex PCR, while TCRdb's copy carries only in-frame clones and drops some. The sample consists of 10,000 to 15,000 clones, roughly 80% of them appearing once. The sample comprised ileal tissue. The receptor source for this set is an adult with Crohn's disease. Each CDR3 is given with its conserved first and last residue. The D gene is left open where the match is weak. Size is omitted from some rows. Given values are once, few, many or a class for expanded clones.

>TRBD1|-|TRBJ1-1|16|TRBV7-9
CASSRDRGTHNTEAFF
TGTGCCAGCAGCCGGGACAGGGGGACACATAACACTGAAGCTTTCTTT
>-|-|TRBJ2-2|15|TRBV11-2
CASSLGRGNTGELFF
TGTGCCAGCAGCTTAGGACGGGGGAACACCGGGGAGCTGTTTTTT
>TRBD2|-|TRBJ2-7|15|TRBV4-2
CASSQGSGGAYEQYF
TGTGCCAGCAGCCAGGGGAGCGGGGGGGCCTACGAGCAGTACTTC
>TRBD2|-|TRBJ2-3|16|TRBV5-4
CASSSAGTRSTDTQYF
TGTGCCAGCAGCAGTGCCGGGACTAGGAGCACAGATACGCAGTATTTT
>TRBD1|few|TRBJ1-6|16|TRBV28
CASEGTGSLYNSPLHF
TGTGCCAGCGAGGGGACAGGGTCCTTATATAATTCACCCCTCCACTTT
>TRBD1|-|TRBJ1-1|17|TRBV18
CASSPPGTGAGNSEAFF
TGTGCCAGCTCACCACCTGGGACAGGGGCCGGGAACTCTGAAGCTTTCTTT
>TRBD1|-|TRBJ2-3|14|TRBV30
CAWMHRGGTDTQYF
TGTGCCTGGATGCACAGGGGAGGCACAGATACGCAGTATTTT
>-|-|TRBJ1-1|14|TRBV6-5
CASSYSQRVPEAFF
TGTGCCAGCAGTTACTCCCAGAGGGTTCCCGAAGCTTTCTTT
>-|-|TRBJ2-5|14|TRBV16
CASSPDLPQETQYF
TGTGCCAGCAGCCCGGACTTACCCCAAGAGACCCAGTACTTC
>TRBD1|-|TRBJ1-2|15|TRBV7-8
CASSPLLRGRDGYTF
TGTGCCAGCAGCCCCCTCCTGAGGGGGCGCGATGGCTACACCTTC
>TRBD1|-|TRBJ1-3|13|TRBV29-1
CSAGTALGNTIYF
TGCAGCGCCGGGACAGCTCTTGGAAACACCATATATTTT
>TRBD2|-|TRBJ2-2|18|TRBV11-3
CASSLSSGGGINTGELFF
TGTGCCAGCAGCTTATCCTCGGGGGGAGGGATTAACACCGGGGAGCTGTTTTTT
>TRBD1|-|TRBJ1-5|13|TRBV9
CASSAGGGQPQHF
TGTGCCAGCAGTGCAGGGGGCGGCCAGCCCCAGCATTTT
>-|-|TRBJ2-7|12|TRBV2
CASRRQAYEQYF
TGTGCCAGCAGGCGACAGGCCTACGAGCAGTACTTC
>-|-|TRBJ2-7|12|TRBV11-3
CASSHPATGQYF
TGTGCCAGCAGCCATCCGGCTACGGGGCAGTACTTC
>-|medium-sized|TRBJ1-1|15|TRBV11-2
CASSLVAMGATEAFF
TGTGCCAGCAGCTTAGTAGCCATGGGGGCAACTGAAGCTTTCTTT
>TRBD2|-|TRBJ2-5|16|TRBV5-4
CASSLGLAGGQETQYF
TGTGCCAGCAGCTTGGGACTAGCGGGGGGCCAAGAGACCCAGTACTTC
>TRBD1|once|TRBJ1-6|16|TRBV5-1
CASSSGGSSYNSPLHF
TGCGCCAGCAGCTCAGGGGGGAGCTCCTATAATTCACCCCTCCACTTT
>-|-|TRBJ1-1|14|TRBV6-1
CASSEKRGNTEAFF
TGTGCCAGCAGTGAAAAACGGGGGAACACTGAAGCTTTCTTT
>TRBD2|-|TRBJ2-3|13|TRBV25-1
CASSEAGADTQYF
TGTGCCAGCAGTGAAGCGGGGGCAGATACGCAGTATTTT
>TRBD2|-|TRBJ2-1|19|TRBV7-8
CASSSSRLAGALGYNEQFF
TGTGCCAGCAGCTCTAGTCGACTAGCGGGAGCCCTTGGCTACAATGAGCAGTTCTTC
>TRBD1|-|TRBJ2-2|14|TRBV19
CASRDRRNTGELFF
TGTGCCAGTAGGGACAGGCGGAACACCGGGGAGCTGTTTTTT
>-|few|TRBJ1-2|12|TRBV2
CASSDSRNGDTF
TGTGCCAGCAGTGATAGCCGGAACGGCGACACCTTC
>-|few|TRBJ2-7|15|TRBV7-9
CASSLHGVLDDEQYF
TGTGCCAGCAGCTTACACGGGGTGCTAGATGACGAGCAGTACTTC
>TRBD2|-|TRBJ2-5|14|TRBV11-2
CASRGLAIEETQYF
TGTGCCAGCAGGGGACTAGCGATAGAAGAGACCCAGTACTTC
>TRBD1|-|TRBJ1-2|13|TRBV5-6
CASSLGTGYGYTF
TGTGCCAGCAGCTTAGGGACAGGCTATGGCTACACCTTC
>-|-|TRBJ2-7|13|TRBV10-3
CAIRQRSSYEQYF
TGTGCCATCAGACAAAGGAGCTCCTACGAGCAGTACTTC
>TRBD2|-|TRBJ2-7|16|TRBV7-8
CASSLWVRGGIIEQYF
TGTGCCAGCAGCTTATGGGTACGGGGGGGGATTATCGAGCAGTACTTC
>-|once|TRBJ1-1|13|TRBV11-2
CASSLAENTEAFF
TGTGCCAGCAGCTTAGCAGAGAACACTGAAGCTTTCTTT
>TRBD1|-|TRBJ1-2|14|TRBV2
CASKGQGVSYGYTF
TGTGCCAGCAAGGGACAGGGGGTATCCTATGGCTACACCTTC
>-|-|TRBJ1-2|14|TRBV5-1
CASSLDQGIGGYTF
TGCGCCAGCAGCTTGGATCAGGGAATCGGTGGCTACACCTTC
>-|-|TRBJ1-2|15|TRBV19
CASSTTRDTFYGYTF
TGTGCCAGTAGTACGACCCGGGACACCTTCTATGGCTACACCTTC
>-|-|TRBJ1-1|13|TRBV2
CASSEGRNTEAFF
TGTGCCAGCAGTGAAGGCAGGAACACTGAAGCTTTCTTT
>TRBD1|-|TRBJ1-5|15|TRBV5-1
CASSQTGQGYQPQHF
TGCGCCAGCAGCCAAACAGGACAGGGGTATCAGCCCCAGCATTTT
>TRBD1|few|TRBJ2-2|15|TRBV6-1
CASSSGTGDTGELFF
TGTGCCAGCAGCTCCGGGACAGGGGACACCGGGGAGCTGTTTTTT
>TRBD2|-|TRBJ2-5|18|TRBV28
CASSSGTSGRRGAGTQYF
TGTGCCAGCAGTTCAGGGACTAGCGGGAGAAGAGGGGCAGGGACCCAGTACTTC
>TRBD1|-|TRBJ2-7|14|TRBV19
CASSIQGASGEQYF
TGTGCCAGTAGTATACAGGGGGCTTCGGGGGAGCAGTACTTC
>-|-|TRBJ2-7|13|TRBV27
CASRNTGFYEQYF
TGTGCCAGCAGGAACACAGGGTTCTACGAGCAGTACTTC
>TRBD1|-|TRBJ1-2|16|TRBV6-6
CASSTGTGGGWYGYTF
TGTGCCAGCAGCACCGGGACAGGGGGCGGTTGGTATGGCTACACCTTC
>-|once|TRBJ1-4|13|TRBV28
CASSLPSTGKLFF
TGTGCCAGCAGTCTCCCTTCGACGGGAAAACTGTTTTTT
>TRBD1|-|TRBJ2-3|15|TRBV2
CASSDYGTVTDTQYF
TGTGCCAGCAGTGATTACGGGACAGTCACAGATACGCAGTATTTT
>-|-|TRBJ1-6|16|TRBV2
CASSEASDSLGSPLHF
TGTGCCAGCAGTGAAGCCTCGGACAGCTTAGGATCACCCCTCCACTTT
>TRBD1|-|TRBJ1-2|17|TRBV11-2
CASSSSRSRGLNYGYTF
TGTGCCAGCAGCTCGAGCCGGTCCAGGGGGCTAAACTATGGCTACACCTTC